A selection of T cell receptor beta chains follows, all from one sample in a study of T cell repertoires in cytomegalovirus infection. Their recognized antigens are unknown. TCRdb re-called the reads with MiXCR, one entry per CDR3 protein. The data show some 900,000 distinct CDR3 sequences, 32% seen once. The input for sequencing was cultured CD8+ T cells from PBMCs, taken from culture after CMV antigen stimulation. Receptor source: a human donor in good health (CMV status not recorded). Some clones in this sample may be carry-over from other donors' samples. CDR3s include the opening cysteine and the closing phenylalanine or tryptophan. The D gene is left open where the match is weak.

v_call d_call cdr3_aa
TRBV28 TRBD1 CASSSEDRGGQPQHF
TRBV7-8 TRBD1 CASSLWDRADSPLHF
TRBV3-1 NA CASSQGENIMENNEQFF
TRBV7-9 TRBD2 CASSIAFRLAVTDTQYF
TRBV6-5 NA CASTPRQAKNIQYF
TRBV12-3/TRBV12-4 NA CASSFLGWETQYF
TRBV6-5 NA CASRMASGANVLTF
TRBV28 TRBD2 CASRAGGLSGTGELFF
TRBV27 NA CASSLTLESTEAFF
TRBV6-6 NA CASSYSSVEARRYQPQHF
TRBV28 TRBD2 CASSPGLAGSHNEQFF
TRBV20-1 NA CSQAFWGRNTEAFF
TRBV29-1 NA CSVDSSSSGANVLTF
TRBV7-6 TRBD1 CASSQRGTGEFGNQPQHF
TRBV29-1 NA CSVSTTTTDTQYF
TRBV5-4 NA CASSSASSSGGFFYTGELFF
TRBV19 NA CASSIDEIRVRTEAFF
TRBV2 NA CASSTGPDFANYGYTF
TRBV7-8 TRBD1 CASSLPDRVNNEQFF
TRBV24-1 NA CATSDPGLPSEQFF
TRBV28 NA CASANSGAGELFF
TRBV9 TRBD1 CASSPRGDRGRDTQYF
TRBV18 NA CASSPPQKNTGELFF
TRBV6-2/TRBV6-3 NA CASSYIRDNEQFF
TRBV7-6 NA CASSSRDRSTDTQYF
TRBV6-1 NA CASSEGVEVLYGYTF
TRBV4-1 TRBD2 CASSHEGGYEQFF
TRBV28 TRBD1 CASSLSGQGINEQFF
TRBV28 NA CASSLEDVPNTEAFF
TRBV6-2/TRBV6-3 TRBD1 CASSGRGLRTEAFF
TRBV7-6 NA CASSLPVDLTDEQFF
TRBV6-6 NA CASVERGGGNSYNEQFF
TRBV5-1 NA CASSRWVDWLNTGELFF
TRBV7-3 TRBD2 CASSLKGLAGGYRNIQYF
TRBV5-6 NA CASSHLKNIQYF
TRBV14 NA CASSQWTSPYEQYF
TRBV12-5 NA CASGPGYEGWGEQFF
TRBV7-2 NA CASSMGLGANSPLHF
TRBV4-1 TRBD1 CASSQDNRGVYGYTF
TRBV12-3/TRBV12-4 TRBD1 CASSLGTGLNEQYF
TRBV6-6 TRBD2 CASSYDAGGYNEQFF
TRBV5-5 NA CASSLAWGGLDEQFF
TRBV27 TRBD1 CASSYTGGIQPQHF
TRBV7-2 TRBD1 CASSWTGRNQPQHF